The 17 T cell receptor beta chains presented below share a single source sample, sequenced in a study of cytomegalovirus exposure and HLA in healthy donors. Amplification used 60 Vbeta primers and 13 Jbeta primers. The assay was immunoSEQ multiplex PCR, and TCRdb's table has in-frame clones only and misses some. The sample has about 74,000 clones, 60% to 75% seen once. The sample comprised PBMCs. Receptor source: a woman between 40 and 55 years old in good health and CMV-seropositive.

This clone was observed a few times. The chain joins TRBV6-1 to TRBJ2-7, with a weak D call TRBD1 (6 bases). The CDR3 runs 15 residues. Per germline, CDR1 MNHNS and CDR2 SASEGT. The V end lost 3 bases, the J end lost 2 bases, and 14 bases lay between the germline ends. CDR3 DNA: TGTGCCAGCAGTGAGCGAGGCAGGGGAACCTACGAGCAGTACTTC. Protein sequence: CASSERGRGTYEQYF.

This rearrangement joins TRBV5-1 to TRBJ1-2; D possibly corresponds to TRBD1 (5 bases). The CDR3 sequence is 15 residues long. CDR1 and CDR2 (germline): SGHRS, YFSETQ. V lost 1 base to trimming and J lost 0 bases, with 10 bases between them. The CDR3 here is CASSLPTEANYGYTF. CDR3 nucleotide sequence: TGCGCCAGCAGCTTGCCGACAGAAGCTAACTATGGCTACACCTTC.

This clone has a single count. The chain employs TRBV7-2 and TRBJ1-4; 8 positions match TRBD1. The CDR3 runs to 14 residues. Germline V CDR1 and CDR2: SGHTA, FQGNSA. V gave up 5 bases and J gave up 7 bases; unmatched junction bases: 6. The CDR3 here is CASSPDRGFEKLFF. The CDR3 region has the DNA TGTGCCAGCAGCCCAGACAGGGGTTTTGAAAAACTGTTTTTT.

The chain carries TRBV6-1 and TRBJ1-2, with D unclear. The CDR3 loop spans 15 amino acids. The germline gives CDR1 MNHNS, CDR2 SASEGT. The V end was cut by 4 bases, the J end by 2 bases, with 14 bases between. The CDR3 DNA is TGTGCCAGCAGTGGTCGGGGAAGCGCCAACTATGGCTACACCTTC. It yields the protein CASSGRGSANYGYTF.

This clone was observed a single time. The CDR3 sequence: CASSLNGQTQYF. In DNA, the CDR3 is TGTGCCAGCAGCTTGAATGGCCAGACCCAGTACTTC. V gene TRBV7-6 combines with J gene TRBJ2-5; D unclear. The V end lost 3 bases, the J end lost 6 bases, and 8 bases lay between the germline ends. This CDR3 is built from 12 residues. Germline lookup yields CDR1 SGHVS and CDR2 FNYEAQ.

J is TRBJ1-6 and V is TRBV5-1, with 7 bases lining up with TRBD1. V shed 2 bases and J 0 bases; nucleotides not matched to a gene: 2. The CDR3 spans 16 residues. The germline V gene has CDR1 SGHRS and CDR2 YFSETQ. In DNA form, the CDR3 reads TGCGCCAGCAGCTTCACAGGGGACTCCTATAATTCACCCCTCCACTTT. Protein sequence: CASSFTGDSYNSPLHF.

This clone has a handful of counts. V is TRBV5-5 and J is TRBJ1-3; 9 bases are a match to TRBD1. Germline CDR1 SGHKS, CDR2 YYEKEE (reference sequence). Trimming at V came to 2 bases and at J to 0 bases, leaving 12 bases not matched to a gene. The CDR3 is made up of 19 amino acids. The CDR3 coding sequence is TGTGCCAGCAGCTTCAAATTAGGAACGGGACAGGGCTCTGGAAACACCATATATTTT. Translating it yields CASSFKLGTGQGSGNTIYF.

The V and J genes are TRBV29-1 and TRBJ1-4; tentatively, D is TRBD1 (5 bases). With 7 bases removed from V and 0 bases from J, the gap between germline ends came to 18 bases. In germline, CDR1 is SQVTM, CDR2 ANQGSEA. This CDR3 has 16 residues. The CDR3 DNA sequence: TGCAGCGCCGCGGAGGGGAGTCGGACAACTAATGAAAAACTGTTTTTT. Its protein product is CSAAEGSRTTNEKLFF.

The gene calls are TRBV7-9 and TRBJ2-1; TRBD1 agrees at 10 bases. J gave up 9 bases and V 2 bases, and 13 bases lay outside the gene matches. The CDR3 has 17 amino acids. Germline-derived CDR1 and CDR2 are SEHNR and FQNEAQ (reference sequence). The chain's CDR3 is CASSLLGGTGAHSEQFF. The CDR3 region has the DNA TGTGCCAGCAGCTTACTGGGGGGGACAGGGGCCCACAGTGAGCAGTTCTTC.

The V call is TRBV7-6, the J call TRBJ2-3, with 7 bases that match TRBD1. Germline CDR1 reads SGHVS; CDR2 reads FNYEAQ. Unmatched junction bases numbered 6, after V lost 5 bases and J lost 1 base. The CDR3 extends over 15 amino acids. CDR3 sequence reads: CASSLQGKGTDTQYF. The CDR3 coding sequence is TGTGCCAGCAGCCTACAGGGGAAAGGCACAGATACGCAGTATTTT.

The gene calls are TRBV5-1 and TRBJ1-6; 8 nucleotides agree with TRBD1. This CDR3 comprises 14 residues. Looked up from germline, CDR1 is SGHRS and CDR2 is YFSETQ. The V segment lost 4 bases and the J segment 8 bases; nucleotides outside the gene matches: 5. For the CDR3, the DNA is TGCGCCAGCAGCCCCCAGGGGGCTGATTCACCCCTCCACTTT. Protein product: CASSPQGADSPLHF. Based on the CDR3 plus reference TRBV5-1 and TRBJ1-6, the full variable domain is KAGVTQTPRYLIKTRGQQVTLSCSPISGHRSVSWYQQTPGQGLQFLFEYFSETQRNKGNFPGRFSGRQFSNSRSEMNVSTLELGDSALYLCASSPQGADSPLHFGNGTRLTVT.

The chain combines TRBV30 with TRBJ2-1; D is unclear. The CDR3 has 12 amino acids. Germline loops: CDR1 GTSNPN, CDR2 SVGIG (reference sequence). V was shortened by 1 base and J by 5 bases, with 6 bases between the two germline ends. In DNA form, the CDR3 reads TGTGCCTGGAGTGAATCCAACAATGAGCAGTTCTTC. Its protein product is CAWSESNNEQFF.

The sample holds a few counts of this clone. This chain's CDR3 is CASKPGQKNEKLFF. The DNA for the CDR3 is TGTGCCAGCAAACCGGGACAGAAGAATGAAAAACTGTTTTTT. The rearrangement links TRBV27 to TRBJ1-4, with 7 nucleotides matching TRBD1. The CDR3 is made up of 14 amino acids. CDR1 and CDR2 from the germline V gene are MNHEY and SMNVEV (reference sequence). The V segment lost 7 bases and the J segment 5 bases; nucleotides outside the gene matches: 7. The full variable domain, its missing parts supplied by reference TRBV27 and TRBJ1-4, is EAQVTQNPRYLITVTGKKLTVTCSQNMNHEYMSWYRQDPGLGLRQIYYSMNVEVTDKGDVPEGYKVSRKEKRNFPLILESPSPNQTSLYFCASKPGQKNEKLFFGSGTQLSVL.

V usage is TRBV7-2 and J usage is TRBJ2-5; no reliable D call. There are 15 residues in the CDR3. The V and J ends lost 2 bases and 2 bases respectively, with 12 bases between them. CDR1 is SGHTA and CDR2 is FQGNSA in the germline V gene. The DNA for the CDR3 is TGTGCCAGCAGCTTAAGCACCAGCGCTCAAGAGACCCAGTACTTC. This codes for CASSLSTSAQETQYF.

The V gene is TRBV5-5, the J gene TRBJ2-7, with 7 bases matching TRBD2. J lost 3 bases, V lost 3 bases, and 12 bases had no gene match. This CDR3 has 16 amino acids. Looked up from germline, CDR1 is SGHKS and CDR2 is YYEKEE (reference sequence). The CDR3 reads CASSWGPGGVDYEQYF. Written as DNA, the CDR3 is TGTGCCAGCAGCTGGGGCCCGGGAGGCGTTGACTACGAGCAGTACTTC.

This CDR3 is CASSLLTGQNYEQYF. In nucleotides, the CDR3 is TGCGCCAGCAGCTTGTTGACGGGACAGAACTACGAGCAGTACTTC. The chain has TRBV5-1 and TRBJ2-7, with 7 bases aligning to TRBD1. CDR1 SGHRS and CDR2 YFSETQ come from the germline V gene. V trimming: 1 base; J trimming: 3 bases; junction bases outside the gene matches: 7. The CDR3 is 15 residues long. Drawing the rest from reference TRBV5-1 and TRBJ2-7, the complete variable domain is KAGVTQTPRYLIKTRGQQVTLSCSPISGHRSVSWYQQTPGQGLQFLFEYFSETQRNKGNFPGRFSGRQFSNSRSEMNVSTLELGDSALYLCASSLLTGQNYEQYFGPGTRLTVT.

The chain joins TRBV6-6 to TRBJ1-5; 7 positions agree with TRBD1. Trimming removed 5 bases from V and 7 bases from J; junction bases left unmatched: 5. Germline CDR1 is MNHNY and CDR2 is SVGAGI (reference sequence). The CDR3 sequence is 13 residues long. This CDR3 is CASSRQGGQPQHF. The CDR3 nucleotides read TGTGCCAGCAGTCGACAGGGTGGCCAGCCCCAGCATTTT.